This TCR beta chain was observed in a study of blood T cell repertoires in COVID-19. Produced via immunoSEQ multiplex PCR; TCRdb's table is partial and in-frame only. The sample holds about 140,000 clones; around 86% are singletons and the top ten take roughly 4%. The CDR3 is 13 residues long. In germline, CDR1 is LNHDA, CDR2 SQIVND (reference sequence). Trimming pared 3 bases from V and 9 bases from J, leaving 9 bases between. Sequencing was performed on peripheral blood. The clonotype was recovered from a woman at least 80 years old with acute or convalescent COVID-19. The V gene is TRBV19, the J gene TRBJ1-6, with D tentatively TRBD1 (6 bases). CDR3 protein: CASSMDRGSPLHF. The CDR3 nucleotides read TGTGCCAGTAGTATGGACAGAGGTTCACCCCTCCACTTT.